The clone carrying this T cell receptor beta chain was seen ten or more times. The data are from a study of T-cell reconstitution after alpha-beta-depleted transplantation in children. Researchers prepared the TCRbeta library using unique molecular identifiers, the study reports. TCRdb called the PCR reads again in MiXCR, with one record for every CDR3 protein. The data hold nearly 250,000 distinct CDR3 sequences, with 7.5% to 9.5% observed a single time. Germline CDR1 and CDR2: SGHAT and FQNNGV. The CDR3 consists of 15 residues. The germline V and J ends were trimmed by 0 bases and 10 bases, with 13 bases remaining between them.

V gene TRBV11-2 combines with J gene TRBJ1-6; D may be TRBD1 (6 bases). This receptor was taken from a male patient between 5 and 17 years old who had a stem cell transplant for acute lymphoblastic leukemia, so the T cells may come from the graft donor. The specimen comprised PBMCs, mostly from graft donor cells, sampled 180 days after TCRalphabeta/CD19-depleted stem cell transplant. The CDR3: CASSLDPGHRSPLHF. CDR3 nucleotides: TGTGCCAGCAGCTTAGATCCGGGACACCGCTCACCCCTCCACTTT.